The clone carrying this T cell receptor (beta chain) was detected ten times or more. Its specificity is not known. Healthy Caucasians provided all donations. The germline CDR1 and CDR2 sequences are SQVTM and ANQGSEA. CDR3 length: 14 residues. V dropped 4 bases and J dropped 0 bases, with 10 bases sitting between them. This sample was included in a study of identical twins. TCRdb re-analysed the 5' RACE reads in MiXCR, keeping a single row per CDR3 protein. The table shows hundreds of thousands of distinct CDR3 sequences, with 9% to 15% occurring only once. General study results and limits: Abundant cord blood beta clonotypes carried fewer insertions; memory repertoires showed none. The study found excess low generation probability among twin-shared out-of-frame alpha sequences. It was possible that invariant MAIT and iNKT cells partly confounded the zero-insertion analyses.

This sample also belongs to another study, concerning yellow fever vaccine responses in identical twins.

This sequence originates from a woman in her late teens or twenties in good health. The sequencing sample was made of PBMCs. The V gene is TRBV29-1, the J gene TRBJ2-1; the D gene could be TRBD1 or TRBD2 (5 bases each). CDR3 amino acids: CSVGRGLSYNEQFF. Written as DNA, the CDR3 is TGCAGCGTTGGACGGGGCCTCTCCTACAATGAGCAGTTCTTC.